This T cell receptor beta chain was documented in a study of T-cell memory formation after mild COVID-19. About this clonotype: Its antigen remains unidentified.

CDR1 is SQVTM, CDR2 ANQGSEA, per germline. CDR3 size: 13 residues. Deletions cut 7 bases from V and 3 bases from J, with 14 bases between. The 5'RACE method, run with constant-segment primers, produced TCR alpha and TCR beta cDNA libraries (carrying sample barcodes and UMIs). TCRdb re-derived calls from the 5' RACE reads in MiXCR, one entry per CDR3 protein. Among 55,000 to 70,000 distinct CDR3 sequences listed, around 30% were seen once. Findings and limits, study-wide: Contracting clones from day 15 to 85 showed balanced CD4/CD8; later expanders favored CD4+. The pre-infection memory compartment contained some responding clones, suggesting cross-reactive memory joined.

The TCR comes from a man between 18 and 29 years old who had mild COVID-19 (a few samples of this study predate the infection). Cell type and time point are not known. The gene calls are TRBV29-1 and TRBJ2-3, with D possibly matching TRBD1 (6 bases). Sequencing was done on a sample of PBMCs or a T cell subset sorted from them (not recorded which). CDR3 region: CSASSGVTDTQYF. Written as DNA, the CDR3 is TGCAGCGCTTCTTCAGGGGTAACAGATACGCAGTATTTT.